These T cell receptor beta chains were read from a single sample in a study of control samples from healthy donors and cancer patients. TCRdb's copy holds only in-frame clones and misses some; the assay was immunoSEQ multiplex PCR. The sample contains roughly 100,000 clones, approximately 93% of which appear only once. Material: blood. The source of these receptors is a woman younger than 45 in good health. The CDR3 runs from the conserved cysteine through the conserved F or W. Each record gives: V gene, J gene, clone size, D gene, CDR3 protein, CDR3 DNA. The D gene is left open where the match is weak. Clone size is shown for a subset of rows, as once, few, many or a class of expanded clone.

V gene: TRBV6-5
J gene: TRBJ1-1
clone size: -
D gene: -
CDR3 protein: CASSALGSWTFF
CDR3 DNA: TGTGCCAGCAGCGCTTTAGGCTCATGGACTTTCTTT

V gene: TRBV5-4
J gene: TRBJ2-7
clone size: -
D gene: TRBD2
CDR3 protein: CASSLAPSGGPYEQYF
CDR3 DNA: TGTGCCAGCAGCCTAGCCCCTAGCGGGGGGCCCTACGAGCAGTACTTC

V gene: TRBV4-2
J gene: TRBJ2-1
clone size: -
D gene: -
CDR3 protein: CASSQDGAGDNEQFF
CDR3 DNA: TGTGCCAGCAGCCAAGATGGAGCTGGGGACAATGAGCAGTTCTTC

V gene: TRBV5-4
J gene: TRBJ2-5
clone size: once
D gene: TRBD2
CDR3 protein: CASSPSGGGSETQYF
CDR3 DNA: TGTGCCAGCAGCCCTAGCGGGGGGGGGAGTGAGACCCAGTACTTC

V gene: TRBV6-2/TRBV6-3
J gene: TRBJ1-2
clone size: -
D gene: -
CDR3 protein: CASSSRGGGDYGYTF
CDR3 DNA: TGTGCCAGCAGCTCCCGAGGTGGAGGGGACTATGGCTACACCTTC

V gene: TRBV11-2
J gene: TRBJ1-1
clone size: -
D gene: TRBD1
CDR3 protein: CASSLDWTGEAFF
CDR3 DNA: TGTGCCAGCAGCTTAGATTGGACAGGGGAGGCTTTCTTT

V gene: TRBV7-9
J gene: TRBJ1-1
clone size: -
D gene: TRBD1
CDR3 protein: CASSLRGGLNTEAFF
CDR3 DNA: TGTGCCAGCAGTCTCAGGGGGGGATTGAACACTGAAGCTTTCTTT

V gene: TRBV3-1/TRBV3-2
J gene: TRBJ1-1
clone size: once
D gene: -
CDR3 protein: CASSQGGTWGTEAFF
CDR3 DNA: TGTGCCAGCAGCCAAGGGGGCACCTGGGGCACTGAAGCTTTCTTT

V gene: TRBV20-1
J gene: TRBJ2-2
clone size: few
D gene: -
CDR3 protein: CSASPREGMATGELFF
CDR3 DNA: TGCAGTGCTAGTCCCCGCGAAGGGATGGCCACCGGGGAGCTGTTTTTT

V gene: TRBV4-2
J gene: TRBJ1-3
clone size: -
D gene: -
CDR3 protein: CASSQVSSDRFGNTIYF
CDR3 DNA: TGTGCCAGCAGCCAAGTATCAAGTGATAGGTTCGGAAACACCATATATTTT

V gene: TRBV28
J gene: TRBJ2-2
clone size: -
D gene: TRBD1
CDR3 protein: CASSLPTGKNTGELFF
CDR3 DNA: TGTGCCAGCAGTCTACCGACAGGGAAGAACACCGGGGAGCTGTTTTTT

V gene: TRBV5-1
J gene: TRBJ2-2
clone size: -
D gene: -
CDR3 protein: CASSLGGPSGELFF
CDR3 DNA: TGCGCCAGCAGCTTGGGGGGGCCGTCCGGGGAGCTGTTTTTT

V gene: TRBV15
J gene: TRBJ2-7
clone size: once
D gene: -
CDR3 protein: CATSKMGASQYF
CDR3 DNA: TGTGCCACCAGCAAGATGGGGGCCTCTCAGTACTTC

V gene: TRBV15
J gene: TRBJ1-1
clone size: -
D gene: -
CDR3 protein: CATSRDLENTEAFF
CDR3 DNA: TGTGCCACCAGCAGAGATCTCGAGAACACTGAAGCTTTCTTT

V gene: TRBV28
J gene: TRBJ2-2
clone size: -
D gene: -
CDR3 protein: CASRTGNTGELFF
CDR3 DNA: TGTGCCAGCAGGACAGGGAACACCGGGGAGCTGTTTTTT

V gene: TRBV14
J gene: TRBJ2-7
clone size: -
D gene: -
CDR3 protein: CASSQVGYLYEQYF
CDR3 DNA: TGTGCCAGCAGCCAAGTGGGATACCTCTACGAGCAGTACTTC

V gene: TRBV4-1
J gene: TRBJ1-6
clone size: few
D gene: -
CDR3 protein: CASSQVAGNWGSDSPLHF
CDR3 DNA: TGCGCCAGCAGCCAAGTAGCGGGAAACTGGGGGTCCGATTCACCCCTCCACTTT

V gene: TRBV4-2
J gene: TRBJ1-1
clone size: once
D gene: -
CDR3 protein: CASSQVRAGVGTEAFF
CDR3 DNA: TGTGCCAGCAGCCAAGTTCGAGCGGGAGTAGGCACTGAAGCTTTCTTT

V gene: TRBV5-5
J gene: TRBJ1-5
clone size: -
D gene: -
CDR3 protein: CASSFYGTKNQPQHF
CDR3 DNA: TGTGCCAGCAGCTTTTATGGGACAAAGAATCAGCCCCAGCATTTT

V gene: TRBV18
J gene: TRBJ2-7
clone size: -
D gene: -
CDR3 protein: CASSPAGALNYEQYF
CDR3 DNA: TGTGCCAGCTCACCAGCGGGGGCCCTAAACTACGAGCAGTACTTC

V gene: TRBV11-3
J gene: TRBJ2-7
clone size: -
D gene: -
CDR3 protein: CASSAGTVYEQYF
CDR3 DNA: TGTGCCAGCAGCGCCGGGACTGTCTACGAGCAGTACTTC

V gene: TRBV6-6
J gene: TRBJ1-1
clone size: once
D gene: -
CDR3 protein: CASSRPPRAEAFF
CDR3 DNA: TGTGCCAGCAGTCGACCACCGAGGGCTGAAGCTTTCTTT

V gene: TRBV6-5
J gene: TRBJ1-2
clone size: -
D gene: -
CDR3 protein: CASSSPGFVYGYTF
CDR3 DNA: TGTGCCAGCAGTTCACCAGGGTTCGTCTATGGCTACACCTTC

V gene: TRBV9
J gene: TRBJ2-5
clone size: -
D gene: -
CDR3 protein: CASSVVIKGTSSGGKETQYF
CDR3 DNA: TGTGCCAGCAGCGTAGTTATCAAGGGAACTTCGAGCGGCGGGAAGGAGACCCAGTACTTC

V gene: TRBV15
J gene: TRBJ2-7
clone size: -
D gene: -
CDR3 protein: CATSRTVASYEQYF
CDR3 DNA: TGTGCCACCAGCAGGACTGTTGCCTCCTACGAGCAGTACTTC

V gene: TRBV5-1
J gene: TRBJ2-2
clone size: -
D gene: -
CDR3 protein: CASSYNRDLNTGELFF
CDR3 DNA: TGCGCCAGCAGCTATAACCGGGACCTGAACACCGGGGAGCTGTTTTTT

V gene: TRBV30
J gene: TRBJ1-2
clone size: -
D gene: -
CDR3 protein: CAWSAGAPYGYTF
CDR3 DNA: TGTGCCTGGAGTGCAGGGGCCCCCTATGGCTACACCTTC

V gene: TRBV30
J gene: TRBJ1-1
clone size: -
D gene: -
CDR3 protein: CAWSVLGSNTEAFF
CDR3 DNA: TGTGCCTGGAGTGTACTTGGCTCGAACACTGAAGCTTTCTTT

V gene: TRBV18
J gene: TRBJ1-1
clone size: -
D gene: TRBD1
CDR3 protein: CASSPNRGQGGLGTEAFF
CDR3 DNA: TGTGCCAGCTCACCCAATAGGGGACAGGGAGGATTAGGCACTGAAGCTTTCTTT

V gene: TRBV6-5
J gene: TRBJ1-4
clone size: -
D gene: -
CDR3 protein: CASSDSVATNEKLFF
CDR3 DNA: TGTGCCAGCAGTGACTCCGTTGCAACTAATGAAAAACTGTTTTTT

V gene: TRBV5-1
J gene: TRBJ1-4
clone size: -
D gene: TRBD1
CDR3 protein: CASSPGQGAVGEKLFF
CDR3 DNA: TGCGCCAGCAGCCCGGGACAGGGGGCGGTAGGTGAAAAACTGTTTTTT

V gene: TRBV5-1
J gene: TRBJ2-7
clone size: -
D gene: TRBD1
CDR3 protein: CASSLVGTGGREQYF
CDR3 DNA: TGCGCCAGCAGCTTGGTGGGGACAGGAGGTCGCGAGCAGTACTTC

V gene: TRBV30
J gene: TRBJ2-5
clone size: -
D gene: TRBD1
CDR3 protein: CAWARQGARETQYF
CDR3 DNA: TGTGCCTGGGCTAGACAGGGGGCGAGAGAGACCCAGTACTTC

V gene: TRBV12-3/TRBV12-4
J gene: TRBJ2-7
clone size: -
D gene: TRBD1
CDR3 protein: CASSSGRGKEQYF
CDR3 DNA: TGTGCCAGCAGTTCAGGCAGGGGGAAAGAGCAGTACTTC

V gene: TRBV29-1
J gene: TRBJ2-3
clone size: -
D gene: TRBD2
CDR3 protein: CSVRGSGGGTDTQYF
CDR3 DNA: TGCAGCGTGCGGGGCAGCGGGGGGGGTACAGATACGCAGTATTTT

V gene: TRBV30
J gene: TRBJ1-2
clone size: -
D gene: -
CDR3 protein: CAWSLGASYGYTF
CDR3 DNA: TGTGCCTGGAGTTTAGGGGCTTCCTATGGCTACACCTTC

V gene: TRBV5-4
J gene: TRBJ2-7
clone size: -
D gene: TRBD2
CDR3 protein: CASSSGTSGIFYEQYF
CDR3 DNA: TGTGCCAGCAGCTCCGGGACTAGCGGGATTTTCTACGAGCAGTACTTC

V gene: TRBV28
J gene: TRBJ2-2
clone size: -
D gene: -
CDR3 protein: CASTTQGTGELFF
CDR3 DNA: TGTGCCAGCACCACACAGGGAACCGGGGAGCTGTTTTTT

V gene: TRBV5-1
J gene: TRBJ2-3
clone size: -
D gene: TRBD1
CDR3 protein: CASLQGAVTDTQYF
CDR3 DNA: TGCGCCAGCCTACAGGGGGCTGTGACAGATACGCAGTATTTT

V gene: TRBV28
J gene: TRBJ1-4
clone size: -
D gene: -
CDR3 protein: CASSPGTRGLEKLFF
CDR3 DNA: TGTGCCAGCAGTCCAGGGACAAGGGGCCTTGAAAAACTGTTTTTT

V gene: TRBV19
J gene: TRBJ2-7
clone size: -
D gene: -
CDR3 protein: CASSIGVFSSYEQYF
CDR3 DNA: TGTGCCAGTAGTATAGGCGTATTTAGCTCCTACGAGCAGTACTTC

V gene: TRBV7-9
J gene: TRBJ1-5
clone size: once
D gene: -
CDR3 protein: CASSSARTAQHF
CDR3 DNA: TGTGCCAGCAGTTCTGCTCGGACAGCCCAGCATTTT

V gene: TRBV27
J gene: TRBJ1-2
clone size: -
D gene: -
CDR3 protein: CASSFRVDYGYTF
CDR3 DNA: TGTGCCAGCAGTTTTAGGGTGGACTATGGCTACACCTTC

V gene: TRBV28
J gene: TRBJ1-2
clone size: -
D gene: -
CDR3 protein: CASSTNRLGYTF
CDR3 DNA: TGTGCCAGCAGTACCAACAGGCTTGGCTACACCTTC

V gene: TRBV3-1/TRBV3-2
J gene: TRBJ2-7
clone size: -
D gene: -
CDR3 protein: CASSRSGGGREQYF
CDR3 DNA: TGTGCCAGCAGCCGGTCAGGCGGGGGCCGCGAGCAGTACTTC

V gene: TRBV6-5
J gene: TRBJ1-3
clone size: -
D gene: TRBD1
CDR3 protein: CASRNDRGQRNTIYF
CDR3 DNA: TGTGCCAGCAGAAATGACAGGGGGCAACGAAACACCATATATTTT

V gene: TRBV11-2
J gene: TRBJ2-7
clone size: -
D gene: TRBD1
CDR3 protein: CASSYRTGKEYEQYF
CDR3 DNA: TGTGCCAGCAGCTACCGGACAGGGAAGGAATACGAGCAGTACTTC

V gene: TRBV6-5
J gene: TRBJ2-2
clone size: -
D gene: -
CDR3 protein: CASAGGLKPLSELFF
CDR3 DNA: TGTGCCAGCGCGGGCGGACTCAAACCTCTCTCGGAGCTGTTTTTT

V gene: TRBV5-8
J gene: TRBJ1-1
clone size: -
D gene: -
CDR3 protein: CASTKTASNTEAFF
CDR3 DNA: TGTGCCAGCACTAAGACAGCATCGAACACTGAAGCTTTCTTT

V gene: TRBV5-1
J gene: TRBJ2-3
clone size: -
D gene: TRBD1
CDR3 protein: CASRDREITDTQYF
CDR3 DNA: TGCGCCAGCAGGGACAGGGAGATCACAGATACGCAGTATTTT

V gene: TRBV4-1
J gene: TRBJ2-6
clone size: -
D gene: TRBD1
CDR3 protein: CASSQDEPDRGRPGANVLTF
CDR3 DNA: TGCGCCAGCAGCCAAGACGAGCCCGACAGGGGGCGTCCTGGGGCCAACGTCCTGACTTTC

V gene: TRBV25-1
J gene: TRBJ1-4
clone size: -
D gene: -
CDR3 protein: CASSVTVATNEKLFF
CDR3 DNA: TGTGCCAGCAGCGTCACGGTAGCAACTAATGAAAAACTGTTTTTT